The 3 T cell receptor beta chains below come from one sample, sequenced in a study of T-cell memory formation after mild COVID-19. From the 5' RACE reads, TCRdb called clonotypes with MiXCR, one entry per CDR3 protein. The table shows approximately 89,000 distinct CDR3 sequences, with over 10% occurring only once. The material sequenced was PBMCs or a T cell subset sorted from them (not recorded which). These receptors were taken from a man aged 18 to 35 who had mild COVID-19 (a few samples of this study predate the infection). Cell type and time point are not known.

The chain combines TRBV4-3 with TRBJ2-3; TRBD2 matches 10 bases. Germline assignment: CDR1 LGHNA and CDR2 YSLEER. This CDR3 spans 15 amino acids. After removal of 6 bases from V and 3 bases from J, the junction contained 6 bases not matched to a gene. The DNA of the CDR3 is TGCGCCAGCAGACCCCGAGCGGGGGGGACAGATACGCAGTATTTT. Its translation is CASRPRAGGTDTQYF.

This chain joins TRBV6-6 and TRBJ2-1; 8 nucleotides agree with TRBD1. Looked up from germline, CDR1 is MNHNY and CDR2 is SVGAGI (reference sequence). J gave up 5 bases and V 4 bases, and 10 bases lay outside the gene matches. CDR3 length: 16 amino acids. The CDR3 coding sequence is TGTGCCAGCAGTTCAATTATCAGGGGGCGTAACAATGAGCAGTTCTTC. It is translated as CASSSIIRGRNNEQFF.

The rearrangement joins TRBV4-1 to TRBJ1-3; D unclear. Trimming removed 1 base from V and 0 bases from J, with 7 bases in between. This CDR3 comprises 15 residues. Germline V gene data show CDR1 as MGHRA and CDR2 as YSYEKL. CDR3: CASSQVRSSGNTIYF. CDR3 DNA sequence: TGCGCCAGCAGCCAAGTCCGGTCCTCTGGAAACACCATATATTTT.